The source of this T cell receptor (beta chain) is a study of early T cells in non-severe SARS-CoV-2 infection. Study-wide results and limits: Reliance on VDJdb matching favored anti-spike CD8 responses; private and CD4 specificities were missed.

This clonotype occurred a few times. Its target is not known. TCRdb reanalysed the 5' RACE reads using MiXCR and keeps one entry per CDR3 protein. The top ten hold 2.6% of the sample, which has some 82,000 distinct CDR3 sequences, about 12% seen once. The CDR3 runs 15 residues. Looked up from germline, CDR1 is SGHNT and CDR2 is YENEEA. Trimming left V 2 bases short and J 5 bases short, with 15 bases between. The sequence derives from an adult who was a healthcare worker with PCR-confirmed SARS-CoV-2 infection or an uninfected control (not recorded which). The sequenced sample was whole blood. The chain carries TRBV11-3 and TRBJ1-1; D unclear. The DNA for the CDR3 is TGTGCCAGCAGCTTAACCGCGAGCCAAGGGACTGAAGCTTTCTTT. Protein: CASSLTASQGTEAFF. The full variable domain, its missing parts supplied by reference TRBV11-3 and TRBJ1-1, is EAGVVQSPRYKIIEKKQPVAFWCNPISGHNTLYWYLQNLGQGPELLIRYENEEAVDDSQLPKDRFSAERLKGVDSTLKIQPAELGDSAVYLCASSLTASQGTEAFFGQGTRLTVV.